The 28 T cell receptor beta chains listed next were all sequenced from one sample in a study of identical twins. MiXCR was run by TCRdb on the 5' RACE reads, yielding one entry per CDR3 protein. Among about 530,000 distinct CDR3 sequences listed, roughly 15% were seen once. These sequences were also reported in another study, on yellow fever vaccine responses in identical twins.

The specimen sequenced was CD4+ T cells sorted from blood. The receptors here all came from a woman aged 18-30 years in good health.

There are a few counts of this clonotype. CDR3 protein: CASSESLRLAGWDTQYF. The CDR3 nucleotides read TGTGCCAGCAGTGAATCACTTCGACTAGCGGGATGGGATACGCAGTATTTT. This chain joins TRBV25-1 and TRBJ2-3; 11 nucleotides match TRBD2. The CDR3 sequence is 17 residues long. V dropped 1 base and J dropped 6; count of bases not matched to a gene: 9. Germline CDR1 and CDR2: MGHDK and SYGVNS.

The chain couples TRBV5-1 to TRBJ2-1, with 10 bases that match TRBD2. This CDR3 region has 16 residues. The V segment lost 0 bases and the J segment 9 bases; nucleotides outside the gene matches: 9. Looked up from germline, CDR1 is SGHRS and CDR2 is YFSETQ. This chain's CDR3 is CASSLAGLAGDGEQFF. DNA of the CDR3: TGCGCCAGCAGCTTGGCCGGTCTAGCGGGAGACGGTGAGCAGTTCTTC.

This clonotype was recorded a few times. This chain connects TRBV11-2 to TRBJ2-5; 11 bases agree with TRBD2. The CDR3 runs to 18 residues. Unmatched junction bases numbered 13, after V lost 5 bases and J lost 2 bases. The germline V gene has CDR1 SGHAT and CDR2 FQNNGV. The CDR3 here is CASSPRLAGGLFQETQYF. The DNA for the CDR3 is TGTGCCAGCAGCCCCCGGCTAGCGGGGGGCCTGTTTCAAGAGACCCAGTACTTC.

This clonotype has a handful of counts. V gene TRBV20-1 combines with J gene TRBJ2-5, with 8 bases lining up with TRBD2. V lost 5 bases and J lost 5; bases outside the gene matches: 7. Germline V gene sequence: CDR1 DFQATT, CDR2 SNEGSKA (reference sequence). The CDR3 extends over 13 amino acids. CDR3 loop: CSAARTSRETQYF. In DNA, the CDR3 is TGCAGTGCTGCAAGGACTAGCCGGGAGACCCAGTACTTC.

This sequence joins TRBV10-3 and TRBJ2-1, with 13 bases aligning to TRBD2. V dropped 5 bases and J dropped 6; count of bases not matched to a gene: 13. Per germline, CDR1 ENHRY and CDR2 SYGVKD. The CDR3 length is 18 residues. The CDR3 spells CAISTLTSGGRLANEQFF. CDR3 nucleotides: TGTGCCATCAGTACCCTGACTAGCGGGGGGCGATTGGCCAATGAGCAGTTCTTC.

The V and J genes are TRBV10-3 and TRBJ1-1; D not certain. The germline gives CDR1 ENHRY, CDR2 SYGVKD. V shed 0 bases and J shed 4 bases, with 6 bases lying between them. CDR3 size: 13 residues. The CDR3 DNA sequence: TGTGCCATCAGTGAGTCAGGTGTCACTGAAGCTTTCTTT. Amino acid sequence: CAISESGVTEAFF.

The V call is TRBV5-1, the J call TRBJ2-2, with 9 bases identical to TRBD1. Germline values: CDR1 SGHRS, CDR2 YFSETQ. Trimming took 4 bases from V and 3 from J; bases not matched to a gene: 4. The CDR3 has 15 amino acids. CDR3 nucleotide sequence: TGCGCCAGCAGCATACGGACAGGGGACACCGGGGAGCTGTTTTTT. As protein: CASSIRTGDTGELFF.

CDR3 sequence: CSAARLEGYNEQFF. The CDR3 region has the DNA TGCAGTGCTGCCCGTCTTGAGGGGTACAATGAGCAGTTCTTC. The chain couples TRBV20-1 to TRBJ2-1; tentatively, D is TRBD1 or TRBD2 (5 bases each). The V gene lost 5 bases and the J gene lost 4 bases, with 15 bases spanning the gap. The CDR3 runs to 14 residues. In germline, CDR1 is DFQATT, CDR2 SNEGSKA (reference sequence).

The chain is built from TRBV12-3 or TRBV12-4 and TRBJ1-2; the match to TRBD1 covers 7 bases. The CDR3 extends over 13 amino acids. V lost 7 bases to trimming and J lost 4 bases; unmatched junction nucleotides: 6. The CDR3 spells CASTIRDSYGYTF. CDR3 nucleotide sequence: TGTGCCAGCACTATCCGGGACAGCTATGGCTACACCTTC.

A few counts support this clonotype. The chain joins TRBV10-3 to TRBJ1-2, with D perhaps TRBD1 (6 bases). With 10 bases removed from V and 7 bases from J, the gap between germline ends came to 16 bases. CDR3 length: 12 residues. From germline, CDR1 is ENHRY and CDR2 SYGVKD. CDR3 residues: CATSRGAGGYTF. CDR3 DNA: TGTGCCACCAGCCGGGGGGCAGGTGGCTACACCTTC.

This clonotype has only a few counts. The chain recombines TRBV5-1 with TRBJ2-5; 13 nucleotides match TRBD2. The CDR3 contains 16 residues. Trimming at V came to 4 bases and at J to 5 bases, leaving 8 bases not matched to a gene. CDR1 and CDR2 (germline): SGHRS, YFSETQ. CDR3 nucleotides: TGCGCCAGCAGCCTGGATGGGACTAGCGGGAAGGAGACCCAGTACTTC. It codes for CASSLDGTSGKETQYF.

This sequence joins TRBV6-5 and TRBJ2-1; 8 positions agree with TRBD2. Germline lookup yields CDR1 MNHEY and CDR2 SVGAGI. J lost 10 bases, V lost 0 bases, and 8 bases had no gene match. This CDR3 contains 15 residues. DNA for the CDR3: TGTGCCAGCAGTTACTCTCTGCGGGGGGAGGGGGAGCAGTTCTTC. Translation gives CASSYSLRGEGEQFF.

The chain couples TRBV5-6 to TRBJ2-7, with 9 bases lining up with TRBD1. CDR1 is SGHDT, CDR2 YYEEEE, per germline. Unmatched junction bases numbered 7, after V lost 2 bases and J lost 4 bases. The CDR3 has 15 residues. The CDR3 loop is CASSFTGTGRYEQYF. Written as DNA, the CDR3 is TGTGCCAGCAGCTTTACCGGGACAGGGAGGTACGAGCAGTACTTC. Full variable domain (rest looked up from reference TRBV5-6 and TRBJ2-7): DAGVTQSPTHLIKTRGQQVTLRCSPKSGHDTVSWYQQALGQGPQFIFQYYEEEERQRGNFPDRFSGHQFPNYSSELNVNALLLGDSALYLCASSFTGTGRYEQYFGPGTRLTVT.

The rearrangement joins TRBV2 to TRBJ1-1; no clear D. The V end lost 4 bases, the J end lost 0 bases, and 6 bases lay between the germline ends. Germline V gene lookup returns CDR1 SNHLY and CDR2 FYNNEI. The CDR3 contains 13 residues. CDR3 bases: TGTGCCAGCAGTGTCCAAATGAACACTGAAGCTTTCTTT. This codes for CASSVQMNTEAFF.

The rearrangement uses TRBV5-6 and TRBJ2-1; D gene ambiguous. Trimming removed 1 base at V and 2 bases at J, with 10 bases between. From germline, CDR1 is SGHDT and CDR2 YYEEEE. The length of the CDR3 is 15 residues. Here the CDR3 DNA reads TGTGCCAGCAGCTTGTGGCAGATTACCTACAATGAGCAGTTCTTC. Its translation: CASSLWQITYNEQFF.

In this sample, this clonotype turned up a few times. The chain combines TRBV29-1 with TRBJ2-7; no firm D call. This CDR3 is 13 amino acids long. Trimming left V 5 bases short and J 3 bases short, with 14 bases between. Germline V CDR1 and CDR2: SQVTM, ANQGSEA. The DNA of the CDR3 is TGCAGCGTTCCTCTCCCAACCCGCTACGAGCAGTACGTC. Protein: CSVPLPTRYEQYV.

This clonotype occurred a few times. This chain connects TRBV29-1 to TRBJ2-2; 11 nucleotides agree with TRBD2. Trimming cost V 4 bases and J 2 bases; bases outside gene matches: 3. This CDR3 comprises 15 residues. Germline CDR1 reads SQVTM; CDR2 reads ANQGSEA. The CDR3 DNA sequence: TGCAGCGTTGGGGGACTAGCGGCAAACACCGGGGAGCTGTTTTTT. Residues: CSVGGLAANTGELFF.

In this sample, this clonotype turned up a few times. The chain recombines TRBV15 with TRBJ2-7; D is undetermined. The CDR3 runs 15 residues. Germline CDR1 is LNHNV and CDR2 is YYDKDF (reference sequence). V was cut by 0 bases and J by 4 bases, with 13 bases left in between. DNA for the CDR3: TGTGCCACCAGCAGAGATCCCCTCCAAGCGTACGAGCAGTACTTC. Translating it yields CATSRDPLQAYEQYF. The full variable domain, completed using reference TRBV15 and TRBJ2-7, is DAMVIQNPRYQVTQFGKPVTLSCSQTLNHNVMYWYQQKSSQAPKLLFHYYDKDFNNEADTPDNFQSRRPNTSFCFLDIRSPGLGDTAMYLCATSRDPLQAYEQYFGPGTRLTVT.

This clonotype has a handful of counts. This rearrangement joins TRBV5-1 to TRBJ2-3; D possibly corresponds to TRBD1 (5 bases). Trimming removed 2 bases at V and 0 bases at J, with 10 bases between. The CDR3 consists of 15 residues. Germline V gives CDR1 SGHRS, CDR2 YFSETQ. The CDR3 loop is CASSFLAGSTDTQYF. The CDR3 nucleotides read TGCGCCAGCAGCTTTTTGGCAGGGAGCACAGATACGCAGTATTTT.

In this sample, this clonotype turned up a few times. The chain recombines TRBV24-1 with TRBJ2-7; TRBD1 aligns across 9 bases. The CDR3 sequence is 13 residues long. The V gene's germline CDR1 is KGHDR and CDR2 SFDVKD. The junction had 5 bases not matched to a gene; V was cut back by 7 bases and J by 5 bases. CDR3 sequence (DNA): TGTGCCACCAGCGGGACAGGGACCCACGAGCAGTACTTC. Protein sequence: CATSGTGTHEQYF.

This clonotype was observed a few times. The chain is built from TRBV5-6 and TRBJ2-3; D might be TRBD1 (5 bases). The CDR3 extends over 14 amino acids. Germline CDR1 SGHDT, CDR2 YYEEEE. The V gene lost 2 bases and the J gene lost 5 bases, with 12 bases spanning the gap. The CDR3: CASSLGAPGDTQYF. For the CDR3, the DNA is TGTGCCAGCAGCTTAGGGGCCCCCGGAGATACGCAGTATTTT.

The chain recombines TRBV5-6 with TRBJ1-1; no firm D call. The V gene lost 4 bases and the J gene lost 8 bases, with 9 bases spanning the gap. CDR1 is SGHDT, CDR2 YYEEEE, per germline. The CDR3 is 11 residues long. The CDR3 here is CASSVVGEAFF. The CDR3 nucleotides are TGTGCCAGCAGCGTGGTAGGGGAAGCTTTCTTT.

The rearrangement joins TRBV10-3 to TRBJ2-3; TRBD2 matches at 8 bases. CDR3 length: 15 residues. Germline values: CDR1 ENHRY, CDR2 SYGVKD. Unmatched junction bases numbered 8, after V lost 7 bases and J lost 2 bases. The DNA of the CDR3 is TGTGCCATCAATTCCCGGGGGGGCCCCACAGATACGCAGTATTTT. Its protein is CAINSRGGPTDTQYF.

In its sample, this clonotype was seen many times. The chain couples TRBV27 to TRBJ2-1; 14 nucleotides match TRBD2. Germline values: CDR1 MNHEY, CDR2 SMNVEV (reference sequence). The CDR3 length is 15 residues. V shed 4 bases and J 9 bases; nucleotides not matched to a gene: 5. CDR3: CASSSGLAGVGEQFF. The CDR3 coding sequence is TGTGCCAGCAGTTCGGGACTAGCGGGAGTCGGTGAGCAGTTCTTC.

The V gene is TRBV3-1, the J gene TRBJ2-7; D not resolved. CDR3 size: 15 residues. Germline V gives CDR1 LGHDT, CDR2 YNNKEL (reference sequence). V lost 4 bases and J lost 0, with 13 bases in between. For the CDR3, the DNA is TGTGCCAGCAGCCGCCGGGCCGAACTCTCCTACGAGCAGTACTTC. The encoded protein is CASSRRAELSYEQYF.

This chain links TRBV20-1 with TRBJ1-4; TRBD1 aligns across 7 bases. V was clipped by 6 bases and J by 0 bases; unmatched bases: 10. Germline V lookup: CDR1 DFQATT, CDR2 SNEGSKA (reference sequence). The CDR3 sequence is 16 residues long. The CDR3 protein is CSAQDRLVTTNEKLFF. CDR3 in DNA: TGCAGTGCCCAGGACAGGCTCGTTACAACTAATGAAAAACTGTTTTTT.

The chain uses TRBV20-1 and TRBJ2-3; tentatively, D is TRBD1 (6 bases). With 3 bases removed from V and 6 bases from J, the gap between germline ends came to 13 bases. The CDR3 contains 13 residues. CDR1 is DFQATT, CDR2 SNEGSKA, per germline (reference sequence). CDR3 sequence (DNA): TGCAGTGCTAGGGGAACAGGGTGGGATACGCAGTATTTT. Translation gives CSARGTGWDTQYF.

This clonotype has ten or more counts. The rearrangement links TRBV20-1 to TRBJ1-5; unclear D gene. Germline CDR1 and CDR2: DFQATT and SNEGSKA (reference sequence). V was clipped by 3 bases and J by 3 bases, with 9 bases between them. The CDR3 has 13 amino acids. CDR3 residues: CSASSGINQPQHF. CDR3 in DNA: TGCAGTGCTAGTTCCGGGATCAATCAGCCCCAGCATTTT.